The 20 T cell receptor beta chains reported below all come from one sample, sequenced in a study of cytomegalovirus exposure and HLA in healthy donors. Clones were read by immunoSEQ multiplex PCR, and TCRdb kept only the in-frame ones, dropping some. The sample includes 150,000 to 250,000 clones, 80% to 90% of them seen just once. Sequenced material: PBMCs. All receptors come from a woman aged 25 to 39 in good health and CMV-seropositive.

The gene calls are TRBV30 and TRBJ2-1, with D hard to call. Germline V gene data show CDR1 as GTSNPN and CDR2 as SVGIG (reference sequence). The germline V and J ends were trimmed by 3 bases and 7 bases, with 10 bases remaining between them. The CDR3 contains 12 residues. The CDR3: CAWRQTANEQFF. DNA for the CDR3: TGTGCCTGGAGGCAAACTGCTAATGAGCAGTTCTTC. Full variable domain (remainder filled in from reference TRBV30 and TRBJ2-1): SQTIHQWPATLVQPVGSPLSLECTVEGTSNPNLYWYRQAAGRGLQLLFYSVGIGQISSEVPQNLSASRPQDRQFILSSKKLLLSDSGFYLCAWRQTANEQFFGPGTRLTVL.

The chain joins TRBV28 to TRBJ2-4; no firm D call. From germline, CDR1 is MDHEN and CDR2 SYDVKM. This CDR3 has 13 amino acids. V lost 4 bases and J 7 bases, leaving 11 bases between the germline ends. DNA for the CDR3: TGTGCCAGCAGTTCCCCCGACTTTAACATTCAGTACTTC. This codes for CASSSPDFNIQYF. Complete variable domain (other parts from reference TRBV28 and TRBJ2-4): DVKVTQSSRYLVKRTGEKVFLECVQDMDHENMFWYRQDPGLGLRLIYFSYDVKMKEKGDIPEGYSVSREKKERFSLILESASTNQTSMYLCASSSPDFNIQYFGAGTRLSVL.

This chain uses TRBV5-1 with TRBJ1-2; D is possibly TRBD1 (5 bases). CDR1 is SGHRS and CDR2 is YFSETQ in the germline V gene. This CDR3 is 13 amino acids long. V shed 0 bases and J shed 8 bases, with 11 bases lying between them. The CDR3: CASSLVEGSGYTF. CDR3 coding DNA: TGCGCCAGCAGCTTGGTGGAGGGGAGCGGCTACACCTTC.

V usage is TRBV21-1 and J usage is TRBJ2-7; TRBD2 is taken as the D call from the table, unchecked against the DNA. TRBV21-1 is shown as a pseudogene. This CDR3 spans 17 amino acids. The DNA for the CDR3 is TGTGCCAGCAGCCCAAAGTTACCTAGCGGGGGAACCTACGAGCAGTACTTC. It is translated as CASSPKLPSGGTYEQYF.

This clone was counted between two and nine times. The chain combines TRBV5-1 with TRBJ2-3, with 7 bases fitting TRBD2. The CDR3 contains 14 residues. J gave up 5 bases and V 0 bases, and 3 bases lay outside the gene matches. Looked up from germline, CDR1 is SGHRS and CDR2 is YFSETQ. The CDR3 DNA reads as TGCGCCAGCAGCTTGGTGGCGGGAGAAGATACGCAGTATTTT. This translates into CASSLVAGEDTQYF. Full variable domain (outside the CDR3, taken from reference TRBV5-1 and TRBJ2-3): KAGVTQTPRYLIKTRGQQVTLSCSPISGHRSVSWYQQTPGQGLQFLFEYFSETQRNKGNFPGRFSGRQFSNSRSEMNVSTLELGDSALYLCASSLVAGEDTQYFGPGTRLTVL.

This rearrangement joins TRBV7-2 to TRBJ2-3; 14 nucleotides agree with TRBD2. The length of the CDR3 is 19 residues. Germline V gene sequence: CDR1 SGHTA, CDR2 FQGNSA. The ends lost 0 bases at V and 1 base at J; junction bases unmatched: 6. CDR3 sequence (DNA): TGTGCCAGCAGCTTAGCACGACTAGCGGGAGGGCCGGGCACAGATACGCAGTATTTT. Residues: CASSLARLAGGPGTDTQYF. Together with reference TRBV7-2 and TRBJ2-3, the CDR3 gives the full variable domain: GAGVSQSPSNKVTEKGKDVELRCDPISGHTALYWYRQSLGQGLEFLIYFQGNSAPDKSGLPSDRFSAERTGGSVSTLTIQRTQQEDSAVYLCASSLARLAGGPGTDTQYFGPGTRLTVL.

The chain is built from TRBV5-5 and TRBJ1-5, with 11 bases matching TRBD1. V lost 2 bases, J lost 1 base, and 5 bases stayed unmatched. This CDR3 is 17 amino acids long. Germline V gene sequence: CDR1 SGHKS, CDR2 YYEKEE (reference sequence). CDR3 residues: CASSFRGTGGSNQPQHF. The CDR3 DNA is TGTGCCAGCAGCTTCCGGGGGACAGGGGGAAGCAATCAGCCCCAGCATTTT.

This chain uses TRBV11-2 with TRBJ2-7; D might be TRBD2 (6 bases). This CDR3 region has 15 residues. Germline V lookup: CDR1 SGHAT, CDR2 FQNNGV. V lost 6 bases, J lost 3 bases, and 18 bases lay in between. The CDR3 DNA follows: TGTGCCAGCAGGGGCCGGGGAGGAAGCTACTACGAGCAGTACTTC. It specifies CASRGRGGSYYEQYF.

The CDR3 sequence: CASSSTGLDYGYTF. DNA for the CDR3: TGTGCCAGCAGCTCGACAGGGCTTGACTATGGCTACACCTTC. The chain carries TRBV7-9 and TRBJ1-2; the match to TRBD1 covers 7 bases. Trimming removed 4 bases from V and 3 bases from J; junction bases left unmatched: 5. Germline values: CDR1 SEHNR, CDR2 FQNEAQ (reference sequence). The CDR3 runs 14 residues. Full variable domain (missing parts from reference TRBV7-9 and TRBJ1-2): DTGVSQNPRHKITKRGQNVTFRCDPISEHNRLYWYRQTLGQGPEFLTYFQNEAQLEKSRLLSDRFSAERPKGSFSTLEIQRTEQGDSAMYLCASSSTGLDYGYTFGSGTRLTVV.

The CDR3 spells CAISGGAAQETQYF. As DNA, the CDR3 is TGTGCCATCAGCGGCGGGGCTGCCCAAGAGACCCAGTACTTC. The gene calls are TRBV10-3 and TRBJ2-5; tentatively, D is TRBD2 (6 bases). Germline CDR1 reads ENHRY; CDR2 reads SYGVKD. V was cut by 6 bases and J by 1 base, with 12 bases left in between. The CDR3 has 14 amino acids.

The gene calls are TRBV28 and TRBJ1-2; possible D gene TRBD1, 6 bases. This CDR3 is built from 17 residues. CDR1 is MDHEN, CDR2 SYDVKM, per germline. V was cut by 2 bases and J by 7 bases, with 23 bases left in between. The CDR3 sequence: CASSLGYTTGSDSGYTF. The DNA of the CDR3 is TGTGCCAGCAGTTTAGGATATACCACAGGGTCGGATAGTGGCTACACCTTC.

The chain carries TRBV30 and TRBJ2-7; 10 bases match TRBD1. From germline, CDR1 is GTSNPN and CDR2 SVGIG (reference sequence). This CDR3 region has 14 residues. V trimming: 0 bases; J trimming: 6 bases; junction bases outside the gene matches: 5. This CDR3 reads CAWSVGTGVTEQYF. The CDR3 nucleotides read TGTGCCTGGAGTGTTGGGACAGGGGTTACCGAGCAGTACTTC.

The V gene is TRBV5-1, the J gene TRBJ2-5; D is unresolved. Germline lookup yields CDR1 SGHRS and CDR2 YFSETQ. CDR3 length equals 15 residues. Trimming removed 0 bases from V and 2 bases from J, with 11 bases in between. For the CDR3, the DNA is TGCGCCAGCAGCTTGGCCGGAGCTTCACAAGAGACCCAGTACTTC. This codes for CASSLAGASQETQYF.

The V call is TRBV5-6, the J call TRBJ2-5; weak D call: TRBD2 (5 bases). This CDR3 comprises 13 residues. CDR1 and CDR2 from the germline V gene are SGHDT and YYEEEE. Trimming shortened V by 2 bases and J by 4 bases, and 9 bases separated the two germline ends. The CDR3 protein is CASSLGGTETQYF. CDR3 nucleotide sequence: TGTGCCAGCAGCTTAGGAGGCACAGAGACCCAGTACTTC. Variable domain in full (rest from reference TRBV5-6 and TRBJ2-5): DAGVTQSPTHLIKTRGQQVTLRCSPKSGHDTVSWYQQALGQGPQFIFQYYEEEERQRGNFPDRFSGHQFPNYSSELNVNALLLGDSALYLCASSLGGTETQYFGPGTRLLVL.

V usage is TRBV4-1 and J usage is TRBJ1-5; D not certain. The ends were cut back, 0 bases at V and 4 bases at J, with 4 bases in the middle. This CDR3 region has 13 residues. Germline-derived CDR1 and CDR2 are MGHRA and YSYEKL. The CDR3 here is CASSQDPNQPQHF. In DNA form, the CDR3 reads TGCGCCAGCAGCCAAGATCCGAATCAGCCCCAGCATTTT.

V usage is TRBV6-5 and J usage is TRBJ2-7; D may be TRBD1 (6 bases). CDR1 and CDR2 (germline): MNHEY, SVGAGI. The CDR3 runs to 15 residues. The ends were cut back, 5 bases at V and 0 bases at J, with 14 bases in the middle. The CDR3 nucleotides are TGTGCCAGCAGTCCGGACAGACAGACCTCCTACGAGCAGTACTTC. It yields the protein CASSPDRQTSYEQYF.

The CDR3 region has the DNA TGTGCCGTTCTAGCGGGCGGGTACGAGCAGTACTTC. Protein: CAVLAGGYEQYF. The chain recombines TRBV5-6 with TRBJ2-7; 8 bases match TRBD2. Germline CDR1 is SGHDT and CDR2 is YYEEEE. The CDR3 spans 12 residues. V was pared by 10 bases and J by 4 bases, with 7 bases of the junction left unmatched.

The chain recombines TRBV19 with TRBJ1-5; D unclear. The CDR3 spans 14 residues. Deletions cut 2 bases from V and 3 bases from J, with 8 bases between. From germline, CDR1 is LNHDA and CDR2 SQIVND (reference sequence). CDR3 region: CASSIHSNNQPQHF. The CDR3 region has the DNA TGTGCCAGTAGTATACACAGCAACAATCAGCCCCAGCATTTT. Complete variable domain (other parts from reference TRBV19 and TRBJ1-5): DGGITQSPKYLFRKEGQNVTLSCEQNLNHDAMYWYRQDPGQGLRLIYYSQIVNDFQKGDIAEGYSVSREKKESFPLTVTSAQKNPTAFYLCASSIHSNNQPQHFGDGTRLSIL.

The CDR3: CASSYSMATYEQYF. CDR3 nucleotides: TGTGCCAGCAGTTACTCGATGGCAACCTACGAGCAGTACTTC. The J gene is TRBJ2-7, the V gene TRBV6-6; no definite D call. This CDR3 spans 14 amino acids. Trimming pared 0 bases from V and 2 bases from J, leaving 8 bases between. Germline CDR1 is MNHNY and CDR2 is SVGAGI (reference sequence).

This chain connects TRBV7-9 to TRBJ2-1, with 8 bases matching TRBD2. CDR3 length: 15 amino acids. CDR1 SEHNR and CDR2 FQNEAQ come from the germline V gene (reference sequence). Trimming at V came to 6 bases and at J to 1 base, leaving 5 bases not matched to a gene. The CDR3 bases are TGTGCCAGCAGACGCAGCGGGAGTTCCTACAATGAGCAGTTCTTC. It encodes CASRRSGSSYNEQFF.